Sequencing of this T cell receptor (beta chain) was carried out in a study of blood T cell repertoires in COVID-19 (TCRdb year 2020). Regarding the study in general: Samples covering the acute and convalescent phases of COVID-19 were provided by collaborators in the United States, Italy and Spain. Where HLA class I and class II types were available, the types were taken from metadata supplied by the sample provider, not from assay-based typing. Samples were obtained from the ongoing ImmuneRACE study (first 160 participants) and from 1,254 subjects provided by 6 global collaborators. Sample metadata almost always included a de-identified subject ID, COVID-19 status, age in years and sex. The dataset comprised deeply sampled blood TCRbeta repertoires from subjects exposed to, actively infected with, or recovered from COVID-19. A freely available public database, intended as a resource for researchers studying the immune response to SARS-CoV-2, is where the repertoires were released. The material from the prospective study consisted of cDNA or gDNA derived from T cells, B-cell-depleted T cells, or PBMCs. Here is what the overall study found, with its caveats: How much clinical and demographic metadata was included differed by source and by participant, and the metadata was provided uncurated.

The collaborating institutions used their own protocols to collect whole blood in K2EDTA tubes. For TCRbeta analysis, collaborators shipped samples as frozen whole blood, isolated PBMCs, or DNA extracted from either of those sample types. The immunoSEQ Assay, a bias-controlled multiplex PCR, was used to amplify TCRbeta CDR3 regions from genomic DNA. Concerning the study's data processing: The number of nucleated cells in each sample was estimated from the amplification of reference gene primers within the assay. To quantify the absolute abundance of each unique TCRbeta CDR3 rearrangement, sequence reads were collapsed and filtered. Productive Simpson clonality was computed per sample as the square root of Simpson's diversity index over productive rearrangements. TCRdb obtained this table from immuneACCESS and retained in-frame rearrangements with V and J assigned. These tables miss some clones; where compared with another copy, unresolved V genes account for less than half of the shortfall, and the remainder is unexplained. V, J and clone size were drawn from that table, and D and trimming were deduced from the DNA. The sample records 88,000 or so clones, approximately 87% of which are singletons. Clones ranked in the top ten supply 11% of the sample.

In the case of this clone: The specificity of this receptor is unknown. The sample holds no much larger clone one base away, and base qualities are not on file.

This sequence originates from a human donor in a cohort sampled during active COVID-19. Sequenced input: peripheral blood.

The nucleotide sequence reads as follows: TGTGCCAGCAGTAAACACAGGTCGAACAATGAGCAGTTCTTC. This sequence encodes CASSKHRSNNEQFF. The sequence joins TRBV28 to TRBJ2-1; TRBD1 is perhaps the D gene, given 5 matching bases. Cut back by 5 bases and 5 bases, the V and J ends lie 13 bases apart. The CDR3 runs 14 residues from the cysteine to the phenylalanine. Solely the CDR3 DNA is kept, with 42 bases framed from the first base. CDR1 MDHEN and CDR2 SYDVKM are derived from the germline V gene. Reference TRBV28 and TRBJ2-1 proteins supply the regions before and after the CDR3; the full variable domain is: DVKVTQSSRYLVKRTGEKVFLECVQDMDHENMFWYRQDPGLGLRLIYFSYDVKMKEKGDIPEGYSVSREKKERFSLILESASTNQTSMYLCASSKHRSNNEQFFGPGTRLTVL.